These 9 T cell receptor beta chains were all obtained from the same sample, sequenced in a study of molecular identifiers for immune sequencing clone quantification. TCRdb used MiXCR to reprocess the PCR reads, holding one entry per CDR3 protein. This table has about 54,000 distinct CDR3 sequences, 20% to 25% appearing once. Sequencing was done on a sample of naive CD8+ T cells from blood, with Jurkat cell RNA spiked in. This sample's subset: FACS-sorted CD8+CD4-CCR7+CD45RA+ naive T cells. Source of these receptors: a human donor in good health. Some libraries in this study had Jurkat cell RNA spiked in.

V and J are TRBV14 and TRBJ1-1; D not certain. The CDR3 loop spans 14 amino acids. Trimming shortened V by 6 bases and J by 1 base, and 12 bases separated the two germline ends. Germline V gene data show CDR1 as SGHDN and CDR2 as FVKESK. The CDR3 reads CASRATLTNTEAFF. The CDR3 DNA is TGTGCCAGCAGGGCGACGCTAACGAACACTGAAGCTTTCTTT.

This clonotype was recorded at least ten times. V is TRBV7-9 and J is TRBJ1-1; D gene unclear. This CDR3 has 15 amino acids. Germline values: CDR1 SEHNR, CDR2 FQNEAQ (reference sequence). V was cut by 1 base and J by 1 base, with 10 bases left in between. The chain's CDR3 is CASSLGVAENTEAFF. For the CDR3, the DNA is TGTGCCAGCAGCTTAGGGGTCGCAGAGAACACTGAAGCTTTCTTT. Filled out from reference TRBV7-9 and TRBJ1-1, the complete variable domain reads DTGVSQNPRHKITKRGQNVTFRCDPISEHNRLYWYRQTLGQGPEFLTYFQNEAQLEKSRLLSDRFSAERPKGSFSTLEIQRTEQGDSAMYLCASSLGVAENTEAFFGQGTRLTVV.

The chain couples TRBV20-1 to TRBJ2-1; 7 nucleotides agree with TRBD1. V was pared by 0 bases and J by 0 bases, with 5 bases of the junction left unmatched. Germline CDR1 reads DFQATT; CDR2 reads SNEGSKA (reference sequence). CDR3 length equals 16 residues. The CDR3 here is CSARDMTGSSYNEQFF. The CDR3 nucleotides are TGCAGTGCTAGAGATATGACAGGGAGCTCCTACAATGAGCAGTTCTTC.

This rearrangement joins TRBV28 to TRBJ1-4, with TRBD1 identical over 8 bases. From germline, CDR1 is MDHEN and CDR2 SYDVKM. Unmatched junction bases numbered 7, after V lost 6 bases and J lost 1 base. This CDR3 contains 16 residues. The CDR3 is CASREDDRGTNEKLFF. In DNA form, the CDR3 reads TGTGCCAGCAGAGAAGACGACAGGGGAACTAATGAAAAACTGTTTTTT. The variable domain in full, with the rest retrieved from reference TRBV28 and TRBJ1-4, is DVKVTQSSRYLVKRTGEKVFLECVQDMDHENMFWYRQDPGLGLRLIYFSYDVKMKEKGDIPEGYSVSREKKERFSLILESASTNQTSMYLCASREDDRGTNEKLFFGSGTQLSVL.

This clonotype came up many times. The rearrangement joins TRBV5-4 to TRBJ2-3, with D hard to call. Per the germline V gene, CDR1 is SGHNT and CDR2 is YYREEE (reference sequence). The CDR3 contains 11 residues. The V gene lost 2 bases and the J gene lost 5 bases, with 3 bases spanning the gap. The CDR3 reads CASSFVDTQYF. The CDR3 coding sequence is TGTGCCAGCAGCTTTGTAGATACGCAGTATTTT.

There are many counts of this clonotype. J is TRBJ2-5 and V is TRBV7-2, with D uncertain. The CDR3 extends over 16 amino acids. CDR1 and CDR2 (germline): SGHTA, FQGNSA. With 1 base removed from V and 3 bases from J, the gap between germline ends came to 15 bases. For the CDR3, the DNA is TGTGCCAGCAGCTTAGGCGTTAGGGTAACCAAAGAGACCCAGTACTTC. Protein product: CASSLGVRVTKETQYF.

For this clonotype: This may arise from a read error, as a much more abundant clone is one base away. The chain is built from TRBV27 and TRBJ2-7; weak D call: TRBD1 (6 bases). Trimming left V 6 bases short and J 0 bases short, with 12 bases between. The CDR3 length is 14 residues. CDR1 and CDR2 from the germline V gene are MNHEY and SMNVEV (reference sequence). In DNA, the CDR3 is TGTGCCAGCAGCATAACGGGACACTCCTACGAGCAGTACTTC. Protein sequence: CASSITGHSYEQYF.

For this clonotype: Just one base apart from a much larger clone, this may be a read error. The rearrangement joins TRBV19 to TRBJ2-3, with 8 nucleotides matching TRBD2. The J segment lost 4 bases and the V segment lost 6 bases, leaving 3 bases of the junction unmatched. The CDR3 is 13 amino acids. The germline V gene has CDR1 LNHDA and CDR2 SQIVND (reference sequence). CDR3 in amino acids: CASRAGVADTQYF. In nucleotides, the CDR3 is TGTGCCAGTAGAGCGGGAGTGGCAGATACGCAGTATTTT.

This clonotype showed up many times. V is TRBV5-5 and J is TRBJ1-1, with D perhaps matching TRBD1 (5 bases). V was trimmed by 1 base and J by 2 bases, leaving 9 bases between them. The V gene's germline CDR1 is SGHKS and CDR2 YYEKEE (reference sequence). The CDR3 is 14 residues long. The CDR3: CASSLRGPNTEAFF. In nucleotides, the CDR3 is TGTGCCAGCAGCTTGCGGGGCCCCAACACTGAAGCTTTCTTT.